One T cell receptor beta chain is described in this entry. This record belongs to a study of control samples from healthy donors and cancer patients. This CDR3 has 11 residues. V was clipped by 5 bases and J by 7 bases, with 11 bases between them. The germline V gene encodes CDR1 SQVTM and CDR2 ANQGSEA. This table comes from immunoSEQ multiplex PCR, and its TCRdb copy is limited to in-frame clones, with some not included. The sample includes about 98,000 clones, 79% seen only once; the top ten take more than 9%. The sequencing input was blood. The chain carries TRBV29-1 and TRBJ2-5; D gene uncertain. The TCR was taken from a woman aged 25-40 years in good health. CDR3 amino acids: CSVPGPWTQYF. DNA for the CDR3: TGCAGCGTTCCGGGTCCGTGGACCCAGTACTTC. Filled out from reference TRBV29-1 and TRBJ2-5, the complete variable domain reads SAVISQKPSRDICQRGTSLTIQCQVDSQVTMMFWYRQQPGQSLTLIATANQGSEATYESGFVIDKFPISRPNLTFSTLTVSNMSPEDSSIYLCSVPGPWTQYFGPGTRLLVL.